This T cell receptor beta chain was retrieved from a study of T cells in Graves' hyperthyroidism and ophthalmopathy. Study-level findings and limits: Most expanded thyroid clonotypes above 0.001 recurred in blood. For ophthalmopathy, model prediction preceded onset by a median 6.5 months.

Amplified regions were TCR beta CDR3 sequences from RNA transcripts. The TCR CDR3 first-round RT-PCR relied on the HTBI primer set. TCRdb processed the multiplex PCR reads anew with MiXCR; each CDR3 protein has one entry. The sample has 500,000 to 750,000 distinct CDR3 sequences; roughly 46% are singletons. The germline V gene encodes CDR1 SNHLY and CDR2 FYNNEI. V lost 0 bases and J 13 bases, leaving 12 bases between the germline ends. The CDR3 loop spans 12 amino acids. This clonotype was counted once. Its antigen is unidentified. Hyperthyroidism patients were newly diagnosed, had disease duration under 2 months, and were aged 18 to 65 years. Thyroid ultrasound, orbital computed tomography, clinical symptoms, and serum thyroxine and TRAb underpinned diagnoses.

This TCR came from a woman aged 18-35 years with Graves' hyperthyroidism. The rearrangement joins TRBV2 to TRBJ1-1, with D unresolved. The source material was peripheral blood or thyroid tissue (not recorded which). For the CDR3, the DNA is TGTGCCAGCAGTGAAGCGAGAGGGTTGGTTTTCTTT. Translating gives CASSEARGLVFF.